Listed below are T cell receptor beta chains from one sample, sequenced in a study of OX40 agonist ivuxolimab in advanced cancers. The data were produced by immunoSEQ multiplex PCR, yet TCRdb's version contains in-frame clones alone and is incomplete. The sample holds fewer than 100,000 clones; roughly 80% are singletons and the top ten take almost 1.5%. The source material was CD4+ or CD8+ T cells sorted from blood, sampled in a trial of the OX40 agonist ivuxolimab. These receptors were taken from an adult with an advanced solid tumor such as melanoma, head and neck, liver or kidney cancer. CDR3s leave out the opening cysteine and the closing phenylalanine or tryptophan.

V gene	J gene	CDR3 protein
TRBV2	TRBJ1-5	ASSGQISSNQPQH
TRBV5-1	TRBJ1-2	ASSLDSGGGYGYT
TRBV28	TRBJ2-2	ASIQVGRDPGELF
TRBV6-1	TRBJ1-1	ASSGAGGVLAEAF
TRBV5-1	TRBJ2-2	ASSWDRTNTGELF
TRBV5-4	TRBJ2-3	ASSSALVGSRDTQY
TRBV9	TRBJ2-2	ASSVGGLNTGELF
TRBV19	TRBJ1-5	ASSIQGDQPQH
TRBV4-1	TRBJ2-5	ASSRRGRASGTQETQY
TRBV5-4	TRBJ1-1	ASSLTGATRPEAF
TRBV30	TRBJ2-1	AWKPGGYNEQF
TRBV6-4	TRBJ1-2	ASRPGQLYGYT
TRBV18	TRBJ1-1	ASSPLNTEAF
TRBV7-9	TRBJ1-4	ASSLVGGEKLF
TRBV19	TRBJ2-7	ASSIPRTDPSYEQY
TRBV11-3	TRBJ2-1	ASSARGGRENEQF
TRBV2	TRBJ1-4	ASTERGQINEKLF
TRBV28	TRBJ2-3	ASSPGGADTQY
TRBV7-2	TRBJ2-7	ASSRGQPTYEQY
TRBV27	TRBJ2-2	ASSSRVAGELF
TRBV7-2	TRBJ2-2	ASRTWNLGELF
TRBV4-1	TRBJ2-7	ASSLQGTGYGQY
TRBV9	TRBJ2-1	ASSVGGINNNEQF
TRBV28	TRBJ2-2	ASISAGGKTGELF
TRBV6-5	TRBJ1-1	ASSLRGINTEAF
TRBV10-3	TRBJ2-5	ASGARIQETQY
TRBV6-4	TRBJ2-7	ANIRTETYEQY
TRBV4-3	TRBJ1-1	ASSQEFPLPDGTEAF
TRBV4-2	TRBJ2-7	ASSHTGGVSYEQY
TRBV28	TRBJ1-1	ASSEKARRADTEAF
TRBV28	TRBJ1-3	ASSLLGNTIY
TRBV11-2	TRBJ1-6	ASSPGTVLINSPLH
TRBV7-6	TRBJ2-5	ASSELAGYGETQY
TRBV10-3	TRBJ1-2	AISESKQGAIGYT
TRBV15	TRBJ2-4	ATSKESGTQNIQY
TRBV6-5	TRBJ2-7	ASSYSLTGSYEQY
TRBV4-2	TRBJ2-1	ASSRQVRENEQF
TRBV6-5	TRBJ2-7	ASSYSKGGKSYEQY
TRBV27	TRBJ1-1	ASSELMNTEAF
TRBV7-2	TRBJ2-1	ASSAVALAGDNEQF
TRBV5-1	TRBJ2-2	ASSGTGTGELF
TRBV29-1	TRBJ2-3	SVEVLADTQY
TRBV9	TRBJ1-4	ASSVSTGWGATNEKLF
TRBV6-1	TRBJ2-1	ASKVSYNEQF
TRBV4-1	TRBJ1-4	ASSQEGQGFNEKLF
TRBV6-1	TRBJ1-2	ASRADRGQGYT
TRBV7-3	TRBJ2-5	ASSLTPSETQY
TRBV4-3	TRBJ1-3	ASSPGGVSGNTIY
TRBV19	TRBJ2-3	ASSTAGGETDTQY
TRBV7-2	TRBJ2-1	ASSFRSAGAEQF
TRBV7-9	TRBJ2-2	ASSRSDRDAGELF